These 20 T cell receptor beta chains were sequenced from one sample in a study of Ad26.COV2.S vaccination and SARS-CoV-2 variants. The treatment here: some 20 received Ad26.COV2.S at low or high dose, single or two shots; about 5 received placebo; per-sample allocation not given. Sampling was done on day 63 after the first vaccine or placebo injection. Clones were sequenced by immunoSEQ multiplex PCR, and TCRdb holds only the in-frame ones, with some missing. The sample lists hundreds of thousands of clones, about 90% occurring once. The source was peripheral blood, collected in a trial of Ad26.COV2.S vaccine versus placebo. These receptors were taken from a person between 18 and 65 years old who received the Ad26.COV2.S COVID-19 vaccine or a placebo.

In the case of this clone: Other DNA sequences in this specimen translate into the identical CDR3. The rearrangement joins TRBV30 to TRBJ1-5, with D unclear. The CDR3 is 13 amino acids. Germline V lookup: CDR1 GTSNPN, CDR2 SVGIG (reference sequence). Trimming removed 0 bases at V and 4 bases at J, with 7 bases between. The chain's CDR3 is CAWSVTGNQPQHF. The CDR3 coding sequence is TGTGCCTGGAGTGTAACGGGAAATCAGCCCCAGCATTTT. Looking up the rest from reference TRBV30 and TRBJ1-5 gives the full variable domain: SQTIHQWPATLVQPVGSPLSLECTVEGTSNPNLYWYRQAAGRGLQLLFYSVGIGQISSEVPQNLSASRPQDRQFILSSKKLLLSDSGFYLCAWSVTGNQPQHFGDGTRLSIL.

This chain connects TRBV11-2 to TRBJ2-7, with D possibly being TRBD2 (6 bases). Germline V gives CDR1 SGHAT, CDR2 FQNNGV. The CDR3 extends over 14 amino acids. V lost 0 bases and J lost 4, with 10 bases in between. The CDR3, as DNA: TGTGCCAGCAGCTTAGAGCGGGGATCGTACGAGCAGTACTTC. It translates to CASSLERGSYEQYF.

V gene TRBV3-1 (or the pseudogene TRBV3-2) combines with J gene TRBJ1-2; 9 nucleotides align to TRBD1. The V and J ends lost 8 bases and 4 bases, in that order; junction bases with no gene match: 11. CDR1 and CDR2 (germline): LGHDT, YNNKEL (reference sequence). This CDR3 contains 15 residues. The chain's CDR3 is CASASGTGLIYGYTF. The CDR3 nucleotides read TGTGCCAGCGCTTCCGGGACAGGGTTAATCTATGGCTACACCTTC.

The chain joins TRBV6-2 or TRBV6-3 to TRBJ1-1; no definite D call. The germline CDR1 and CDR2 sequences are MNHEY and SVGEGT. The V end was cut by 6 bases, the J end by 7 bases, with 18 bases between. The CDR3 contains 14 residues. The CDR3 sequence is CASSPGPGGNEAFF. CDR3 bases: TGTGCCAGCAGCCCAGGACCCGGCGGTAATGAAGCTTTCTTT.

This chain uses TRBV18 with TRBJ1-2; D is unresolved. The germline V gene has CDR1 KGHSH and CDR2 LQKENI. There are 14 residues in the CDR3. V was pared by 3 bases and J by 7 bases, with 15 bases between. Written as DNA, the CDR3 is TGTGCCAGCTCACCCCCCTATCTAGTTTCTGGCTACACCTTC. The encoded protein is CASSPPYLVSGYTF.

This clone was observed once. The J gene is TRBJ1-4, the V gene TRBV2, with 10 bases lining up with TRBD1. V lost 5 bases to trimming and J lost 7 bases; unmatched junction nucleotides: 4. The CDR3 runs 14 residues. Germline V CDR1 and CDR2: SNHLY, FYNNEI. CDR3 DNA sequence: TGTGCCAGCAGTAGCCGGGACAGGGGTGAAAAACTGTTTTTT. Amino acid sequence: CASSSRDRGEKLFF.

The rearrangement links TRBV2 to TRBJ1-3; 10 positions agree with TRBD1. Germline V gene data show CDR1 as SNHLY and CDR2 as FYNNEI. Unmatched junction bases numbered 11, after V lost 6 bases and J lost 6 bases. The CDR3 covers 16 residues. As DNA, the CDR3 is TGTGCCAGCAGAGCACCGACAGGGGGCTTTATAAACACCATATATTTT. Residues: CASRAPTGGFINTIYF. The variable domain in full, with the rest retrieved from reference TRBV2 and TRBJ1-3, is EPEVTQTPSHQVTQMGQEVILRCVPISNHLYFYWYRQILGQKVEFLVSFYNNEISEKSEIFDDQFSVERPDGSNFTLKIRSTKLEDSAMYFCASRAPTGGFINTIYFGEGSWLTVV.

The chain is built from TRBV3-1 (or the pseudogene TRBV3-2) and TRBJ2-5; the D gene could be TRBD1 or TRBD2 (5 bases each). Germline values: CDR1 LGHDT, CDR2 YNNKEL (reference sequence). Trimming took 1 base from V and 14 from J, leaving 17 bases between them. The CDR3 sequence is 13 residues long. CDR3 in DNA: TGTGCCAGCAGCCAAGGTCGGCTGGGACGGTTATACTTC. It codes for CASSQGRLGRLYF.

The chain couples TRBV15 to TRBJ2-1; possibly TRBD2 for D (6 bases). The germline V gene encodes CDR1 LNHNV and CDR2 YYDKDF (reference sequence). The CDR3 has 15 residues. V shed 10 bases and J shed 2 bases, with 18 bases lying between them. The CDR3 loop is CAIRTVGSPYNEQFF. The CDR3 DNA reads TGTGCCATCAGAACCGTCGGGAGCCCCTACAATGAGCAGTTCTTC.

This clone was picked up a small number of times. The chain recombines TRBV18 with TRBJ1-5; D is unresolved. Germline V CDR1 and CDR2: KGHSH, LQKENI. This CDR3 spans 15 amino acids. Trimming pared 3 bases from V and 5 bases from J, leaving 14 bases between. DNA for the CDR3: TGTGCCAGCTCACCTCCGGGCGCCCCGGATCAGCCCCAGCATTTT. This translates into CASSPPGAPDQPQHF.

This rearrangement joins TRBV27 to TRBJ1-2, with 7 bases matching TRBD1. V lost 5 bases and J lost 0; bases outside the gene matches: 15. Germline V gene data show CDR1 as MNHEY and CDR2 as SMNVEV (reference sequence). CDR3 length: 18 amino acids. The chain's CDR3 is CASSGVRGRRATNYGYTF. CDR3 bases: TGTGCCAGCAGTGGGGTAAGGGGGCGCCGGGCCACTAACTATGGCTACACCTTC.

This clone appeared a single time. Other DNA sequences in this specimen translate into the identical CDR3. The genes are TRBV3-1 (or the pseudogene TRBV3-2) and TRBJ2-3, with D unclear. The germline gives CDR1 LGHDT, CDR2 YNNKEL (reference sequence). V lost 0 bases and J 0 bases, leaving 4 bases between the germline ends. The CDR3 extends over 14 amino acids. In nucleotides, the CDR3 is TGTGCCAGCAGCCAAGATACCAGCACAGATACGCAGTATTTT. Translating gives CASSQDTSTDTQYF.

J is TRBJ2-5 and V is TRBV12-3 or TRBV12-4; D is ambiguous. CDR3 length: 12 residues. The germline V and J ends were trimmed by 3 bases and 5 bases, with 7 bases remaining between them. The CDR3, as DNA: TGTGCCAGCAGTTTTTTGGTGGAGACCCAGTACTTC. This encodes CASSFLVETQYF.

This sequence joins TRBV15 and TRBJ2-7; perhaps TRBD1 as D (5 bases). V gave up 5 bases and J gave up 3 bases, with 11 bases separating them. The CDR3 runs to 13 residues. Germline V gene sequence: CDR1 LNHNV, CDR2 YYDKDF (reference sequence). CDR3 sequence (DNA): TGTGCCACCAGCGCGAGCCAGGGCTACGAGCAGTACTTC. It specifies CATSASQGYEQYF.

The chain is built from TRBV29-1 and TRBJ2-5; D is uncertain. The ends were cut back, 7 bases at V and 3 bases at J, with 15 bases in the middle. This CDR3 spans 13 amino acids. Germline V gene data show CDR1 as SQVTM and CDR2 as ANQGSEA. The CDR3 nucleotides are TGCAGCGCTGCCCGGGTAGTTAAAGAGACCCAGTACTTC. Residues: CSAARVVKETQYF.

In the case of this clone: The sample holds other DNA sequences that translate to the same CDR3. V usage is TRBV7-2 and J usage is TRBJ2-1; tentatively, D is TRBD1 (6 bases). V lost 3 bases and J lost 0, with 9 bases in between. The germline gives CDR1 SGHTA, CDR2 FQGNSA. The CDR3 is 15 amino acids. CDR3 region: CASSLVQGSYNEQFF. The CDR3 DNA sequence: TGTGCCAGCAGCTTGGTACAGGGCTCCTACAATGAGCAGTTCTTC.

The J gene is TRBJ2-2, the V gene TRBV6-1; D perhaps matches TRBD2 (6 bases). Germline CDR1 and CDR2: MNHNS and SASEGT. Trimming took off 3 bases at V and 5 bases at J, with 13 bases between the two ends. This CDR3 is built from 15 residues. The CDR3 DNA sequence: TGTGCCAGCAGTGAGGACTATCGACAGACCGGGGAGCTGTTTTTT. As protein: CASSEDYRQTGELFF.

The CDR3 here is CASSPTNTDTQYF. The CDR3 DNA follows: TGTGCCAGCAGCCCGACAAACACAGATACGCAGTATTTT. The chain couples TRBV3-1 (or the pseudogene TRBV3-2) to TRBJ2-3; D ambiguous. CDR1 and CDR2 (germline): LGHDT, YNNKEL (reference sequence). The CDR3 sequence is 13 residues long. Trimming stripped 4 bases from V and 2 bases from J, with 7 bases between.

The rearrangement links TRBV5-6 to TRBJ2-1, with 16 nucleotides matching TRBD2. This CDR3 has 19 residues. Germline V gene data show CDR1 as SGHDT and CDR2 as YYEEEE. V was pared by 3 bases and J by 3 bases, with 9 bases of the junction left unmatched. CDR3 amino acids: CASSSPGTSGRGIYNEQFF. DNA for the CDR3: TGTGCCAGCAGCTCCCCTGGGACTAGCGGGAGGGGGATCTACAATGAGCAGTTCTTC. Full variable domain (remainder filled in from reference TRBV5-6 and TRBJ2-1): DAGVTQSPTHLIKTRGQQVTLRCSPKSGHDTVSWYQQALGQGPQFIFQYYEEEERQRGNFPDRFSGHQFPNYSSELNVNALLLGDSALYLCASSSPGTSGRGIYNEQFFGPGTRLTVL.

This rearrangement joins TRBV9 to TRBJ1-1; D gene unclear. The V end was cut by 4 bases, the J end by 5 bases, with 12 bases between. The germline V gene has CDR1 SGDLS and CDR2 YYNGEE. The CDR3 totals 13 residues. The CDR3: CASSFREWTEAFF. CDR3 coding DNA: TGTGCCAGCAGCTTTCGAGAGTGGACTGAAGCTTTCTTT.